The 15 T cell receptor beta chains in this list originate from one sample, sequenced in a study of patients and donors after allogeneic stem cell transplantation. TCRdb passed the RT-PCR reads through MiXCR, listing each CDR3 protein once. The profile shows 150,000 to 200,000 distinct CDR3 sequences, 41% of them singletons. Sequenced material: blood, either unsorted or a sorted T cell fraction (not recorded which). These receptor sequences come from a human donor who was either an allogeneic HSCT recipient or a stem cell or donor lymphocyte infusion donor (not recorded which). It is not recorded whose cells these are; they may come from a transplant donor.

The chain has TRBV5-1 and TRBJ1-5; D not resolved. This CDR3 is 16 amino acids long. Germline lookup yields CDR1 SGHRS and CDR2 YFSETQ. Trimming removed 1 base at V and 0 bases at J, with 11 bases between. CDR3 protein: CASSLNGPDSNQPQHF. The CDR3 DNA is TGCGCCAGCAGCTTGAACGGCCCCGATAGCAATCAGCCCCAGCATTTT.

This rearrangement joins TRBV12-3 or TRBV12-4 to TRBJ1-3; unclear D gene. CDR3 size: 14 residues. Trimming took 5 bases from V and 0 from J, leaving 8 bases between them. CDR3 sequence reads: CASSDGVSGNTIYF. In DNA, the CDR3 is TGTGCCAGCAGTGACGGGGTCTCTGGAAACACCATATATTTT.

The CDR3 nucleotides read TGCAGCGTTGCCCTACAGGGAAGCGGGGAGCTGTTTTTT. Its translation is CSVALQGSGELFF. The chain links TRBV29-1 to TRBJ2-2, with TRBD1 as a possible D gene (6 bases). Deletions cut 4 bases from V and 7 bases from J, with 13 bases between. Germline V CDR1 and CDR2: SQVTM, ANQGSEA. The CDR3 length is 13 residues.

This clonotype was observed a few times. The CDR3 bases are TGCGCCAGCAGCCAACTACTGAACACCGGGGAGCTGTTTTTT. Its protein is CASSQLLNTGELFF. V and J are TRBV4-3 and TRBJ2-2, with D unclear. Germline V gene sequence: CDR1 LGHNA, CDR2 YSLEER. The CDR3 contains 14 residues. V was pared by 2 bases and J by 1 base, with 5 bases between.

J is TRBJ1-3 and V is TRBV15, with no clear D. The CDR3 totals 14 residues. V lost 8 bases and J lost 2, with 13 bases in between. In germline, CDR1 is LNHNV, CDR2 YYDKDF (reference sequence). The CDR3 coding sequence is TGTGCCACCCTCCGCGCCGGGACTGGAAACACCATATATTTT. This gives the protein CATLRAGTGNTIYF. The variable domain in full, with the rest retrieved from reference TRBV15 and TRBJ1-3, is DAMVIQNPRYQVTQFGKPVTLSCSQTLNHNVMYWYQQKSSQAPKLLFHYYDKDFNNEADTPDNFQSRRPNTSFCFLDIRSPGLGDTAMYLCATLRAGTGNTIYFGEGSWLTVV.

This clonotype showed up just a few times. This rearrangement joins TRBV24-1 to TRBJ2-1; D is ambiguous. Germline CDR1 is KGHDR and CDR2 is SFDVKD. Trimming took off 4 bases at V and 6 bases at J, with 9 bases between the two ends. This CDR3 is built from 13 residues. This CDR3 reads CATSEVAGNEQFF. The CDR3 coding sequence is TGTGCCACCAGTGAGGTAGCCGGCAATGAGCAGTTCTTC.

V is TRBV5-1 and J is TRBJ2-5; 10 nucleotides agree with TRBD2. The germline V gene has CDR1 SGHRS and CDR2 YFSETQ. V trimming: 3 bases; J trimming: 2 bases; junction bases outside the gene matches: 10. This CDR3 spans 17 amino acids. CDR3 nucleotides: TGCGCCAGCAGCTCCTACGTACTAGCGGGGCATCAAGAGACCCAGTACTTC. Amino acids: CASSSYVLAGHQETQYF.

This clonotype was observed a handful of times. The CDR3 reads CASSPPGQTYGYTF. The CDR3 coding sequence is TGTGCCAGCAGTCCCCCAGGACAGACCTATGGCTACACCTTC. This chain uses TRBV12-3 or TRBV12-4 with TRBJ1-2; a weak D match, TRBD1 (6 bases). Trimming pared 5 bases from V and 4 bases from J, leaving 14 bases between. This CDR3 spans 14 amino acids.

This rearrangement joins TRBV7-9 to TRBJ2-7; D perhaps matches TRBD1 (5 bases). The CDR3 loop spans 12 amino acids. Germline V lookup: CDR1 SEHNR, CDR2 FQNEAQ (reference sequence). V lost 5 bases to trimming and J lost 4 bases, with 9 bases between them. For the CDR3, the DNA is TGTGCCAGCAGCAAGACAGATTACGAGCAGTACTTC. Residues: CASSKTDYEQYF.

The chain employs TRBV12-3 or TRBV12-4 and TRBJ2-3; D is perhaps TRBD1 or TRBD2 (5 bases each). The CDR3 loop spans 17 amino acids. V gave up 3 bases and J gave up 4 bases, with 20 bases separating them. CDR3 coding DNA: TGTGCCAGCAGTTTTGGGACGAACTCCTGGAAGGCAGATACGCAGTATTTT. This gives the protein CASSFGTNSWKADTQYF.

This clonotype was seen only a few times. The genes are TRBV7-2 and TRBJ2-2; TRBD1 is a possible D gene (5 bases). Germline V gene sequence: CDR1 SGHTA, CDR2 FQGNSA. Trimming cost V 3 bases and J 7 bases, with 9 bases left between them. The CDR3 consists of 13 residues. The CDR3 region is CASSFRVGGELFF. The CDR3 bases are TGTGCCAGCAGCTTCAGGGTTGGCGGGGAGCTGTTTTTT.

This sequence joins TRBV9 and TRBJ2-1; 12 bases line up with TRBD1. The junction had 6 bases not matched to a gene; V was cut back by 10 bases and J by 10 bases. CDR1 is SGDLS and CDR2 is YYNGEE in the germline V gene. This CDR3 comprises 12 residues. CDR3 in amino acids: CAGGQGAGEQFF. The CDR3, as DNA: TGTGCCGGGGGACAGGGGGCCGGCGAGCAGTTCTTC.

The chain has TRBV19 and TRBJ1-1, with D possibly being TRBD1 (5 bases). V was cut by 0 bases and J by 1 base, with 6 bases left in between. Germline lookup yields CDR1 LNHDA and CDR2 SQIVND (reference sequence). The CDR3 is 14 amino acids. As DNA, the CDR3 is TGTGCCAGTAGTATAGAAACAGGGAACACTGAAGCTTTCTTT. It specifies CASSIETGNTEAFF. Combining the CDR3 with reference TRBV19 and TRBJ1-1 gives the whole variable domain DGGITQSPKYLFRKEGQNVTLSCEQNLNHDAMYWYRQDPGQGLRLIYYSQIVNDFQKGDIAEGYSVSREKKESFPLTVTSAQKNPTAFYLCASSIETGNTEAFFGQGTRLTVV.

The V call is TRBV24-1, the J call TRBJ2-1; D gene ambiguous. V lost 3 bases to trimming and J lost 4 bases, with 3 bases between them. This CDR3 is 12 amino acids long. Germline CDR1 reads KGHDR; CDR2 reads SFDVKD. CDR3 sequence: CATSDLYNEQFF. Written as DNA, the CDR3 is TGTGCCACCAGTGATCTTTACAATGAGCAGTTCTTC.

The V call is TRBV20-1, the J call TRBJ1-1; D perhaps matches TRBD1 (5 bases). Germline CDR1 reads DFQATT; CDR2 reads SNEGSKA (reference sequence). The CDR3 runs 13 residues. With 2 bases removed from V and 4 bases from J, the gap between germline ends came to 11 bases. The CDR3 region is CSARRSGATEAFF. In nucleotides, the CDR3 is TGCAGTGCTAGAAGGTCTGGGGCCACTGAAGCTTTCTTT.